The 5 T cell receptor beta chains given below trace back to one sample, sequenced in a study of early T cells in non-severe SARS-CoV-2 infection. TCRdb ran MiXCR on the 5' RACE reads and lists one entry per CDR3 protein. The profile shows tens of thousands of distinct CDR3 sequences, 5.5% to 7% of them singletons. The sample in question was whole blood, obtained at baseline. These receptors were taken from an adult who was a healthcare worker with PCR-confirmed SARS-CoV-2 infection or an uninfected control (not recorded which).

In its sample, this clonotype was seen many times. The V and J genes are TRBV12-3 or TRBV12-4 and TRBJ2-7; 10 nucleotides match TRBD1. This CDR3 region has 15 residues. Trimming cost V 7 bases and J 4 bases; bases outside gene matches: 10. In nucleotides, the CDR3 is TGTGCCAGCACCGAAAGACAGGGGGCTCGGTACGAGCAGTACTTC. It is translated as CASTERQGARYEQYF.

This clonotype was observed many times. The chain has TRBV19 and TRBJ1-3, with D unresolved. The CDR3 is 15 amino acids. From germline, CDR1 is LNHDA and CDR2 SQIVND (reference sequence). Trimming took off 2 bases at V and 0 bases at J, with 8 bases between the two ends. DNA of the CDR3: TGTGCCAGTAGTATAACCTGGAACTCTGGAAACACCATATATTTT. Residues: CASSITWNSGNTIYF.

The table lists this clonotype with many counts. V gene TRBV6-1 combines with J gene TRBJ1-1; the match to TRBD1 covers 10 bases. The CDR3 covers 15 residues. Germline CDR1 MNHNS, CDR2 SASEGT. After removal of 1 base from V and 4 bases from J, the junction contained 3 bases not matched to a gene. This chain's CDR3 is CASSEERTGGTEAFF. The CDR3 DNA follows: TGTGCCAGCAGTGAAGAGAGGACAGGGGGCACTGAAGCTTTCTTT.

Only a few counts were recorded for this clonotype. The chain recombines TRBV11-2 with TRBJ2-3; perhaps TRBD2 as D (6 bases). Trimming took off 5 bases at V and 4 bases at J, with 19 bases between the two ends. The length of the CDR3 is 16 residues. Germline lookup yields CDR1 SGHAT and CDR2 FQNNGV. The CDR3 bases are TGTGCCAGCAGCCCAGGGACCGGGAGAAGGGCAGATACGCAGTATTTT. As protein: CASSPGTGRRADTQYF.

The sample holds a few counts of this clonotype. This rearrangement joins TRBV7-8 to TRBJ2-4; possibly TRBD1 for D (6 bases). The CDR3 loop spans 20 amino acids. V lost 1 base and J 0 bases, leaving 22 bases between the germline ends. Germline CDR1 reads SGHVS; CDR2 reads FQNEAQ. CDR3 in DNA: TGTGCCAGCAGCTTAGTGTCCCCAGTAGACAGGAGTTTAGCCAAAAACATTCAGTACTTC. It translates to CASSLVSPVDRSLAKNIQYF.